The TCR beta chain described here comes from a study of CD8 T cells in ankylosing spondylitis. Germline V gene data show CDR1 as LGHDT and CDR2 as YNNKEL (reference sequence). The CDR3 contains 11 residues. Trimming pared 8 bases from V and 6 bases from J, leaving 9 bases between. Overall study results and limits: Roughly 8 highly homologous variants formed a TCR beta motif that appeared characteristic of ankylosing spondylitis blood.

TCRdb passed the 5' RACE reads through MiXCR, listing each CDR3 protein once. Of roughly 450,000 distinct CDR3 sequences listed, approximately 26% are singletons. In this sample, this clonotype turned up a few times. No antigen is known for it. This sequence originates from a male donor with ankylosing spondylitis. Input material: blood, either unsorted or a sorted T cell fraction (not recorded which). The chain carries TRBV3-1 and TRBJ2-3, with D uncertain. As DNA, the CDR3 is TGTGCCAGCGGAGTCCCCGATACGCAGTATTTT. Protein: CASGVPDTQYF.